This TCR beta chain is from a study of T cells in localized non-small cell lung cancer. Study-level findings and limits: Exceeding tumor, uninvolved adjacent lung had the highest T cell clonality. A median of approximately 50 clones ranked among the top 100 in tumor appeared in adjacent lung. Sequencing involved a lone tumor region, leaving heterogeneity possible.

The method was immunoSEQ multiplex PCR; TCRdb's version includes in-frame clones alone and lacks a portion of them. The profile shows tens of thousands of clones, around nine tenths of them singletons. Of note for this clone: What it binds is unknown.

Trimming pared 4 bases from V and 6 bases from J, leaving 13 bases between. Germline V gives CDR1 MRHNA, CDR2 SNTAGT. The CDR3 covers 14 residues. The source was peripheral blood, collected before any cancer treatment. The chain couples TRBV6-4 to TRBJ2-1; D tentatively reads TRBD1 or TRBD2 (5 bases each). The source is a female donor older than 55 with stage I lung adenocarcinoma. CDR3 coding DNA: TGTGCCAGCAGTGGAGGGTTTGGGGGCAATGAGCAGTTCTTC. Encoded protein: CASSGGFGGNEQFF.